These 12 T cell receptor beta chains came from one sample sequenced in a study of T cells in Graves' hyperthyroidism and ophthalmopathy. RNA transcripts served as the template for amplifying TCR beta CDR3 regions. First-round RT-PCR of the TCR CDR3 relied on the HTBI primer set. One entry per CDR3 protein, called by TCRdb with MiXCR from the multiplex PCR reads. In the table there are about 520,000 distinct CDR3 sequences, roughly 24% of which are singletons. The sample comprised blood. The source is a woman in her twenties or thirties with Graves' ophthalmopathy.

This chain joins TRBV20-1 and TRBJ2-7; 11 bases agree with TRBD2. V dropped 0 bases and J dropped 7; count of bases not matched to a gene: 5. Germline V gene lookup returns CDR1 DFQATT and CDR2 SNEGSKA (reference sequence). The CDR3 has 14 amino acids. CDR3 amino acids: CSARELAGVKEQYF. The CDR3 DNA sequence: TGCAGTGCTAGAGAACTAGCGGGAGTAAAAGAGCAGTACTTC.

The chain links TRBV19 to TRBJ1-5; 9 positions agree with TRBD1. Germline assignment: CDR1 LNHDA and CDR2 SQIVND (reference sequence). The CDR3 length is 17 residues. Trimming at V came to 2 bases and at J to 1 base, leaving 6 bases not matched to a gene. For the CDR3, the DNA is TGTGCCAGTAGTATATTGACAGGGGGGTTGAGCAATCAGCCCCAGCATTTT. This translates into CASSILTGGLSNQPQHF. Full variable domain (remainder filled in from reference TRBV19 and TRBJ1-5): DGGITQSPKYLFRKEGQNVTLSCEQNLNHDAMYWYRQDPGQGLRLIYYSQIVNDFQKGDIAEGYSVSREKKESFPLTVTSAQKNPTAFYLCASSILTGGLSNQPQHFGDGTRLSIL.

The gene calls are TRBV11-1 and TRBJ2-2, with D perhaps TRBD1 (6 bases). CDR1 is SGHAT and CDR2 is FQDESV in the germline V gene (reference sequence). The CDR3 spans 14 residues. Trimming cost V 2 bases and J 7 bases, with 11 bases left between them. In nucleotides, the CDR3 is TGTGCCAGCAGCTTACAGGGGTTGGGCGGGGAGCTGTTTTTT. Its protein product is CASSLQGLGGELFF.

This clonotype was seen only a few times. This chain joins TRBV19 and TRBJ1-1; no reliable D call. V lost 2 bases, J lost 8 bases, and 12 bases lay in between. Per germline, CDR1 LNHDA and CDR2 SQIVND (reference sequence). The CDR3 is 13 amino acids. The CDR3 here is CASSISVSGEAFF. The CDR3 DNA reads TGTGCCAGTAGTATATCGGTGAGTGGGGAAGCTTTCTTT.

This clonotype was seen a single time. V is TRBV11-2 and J is TRBJ1-1, with 7 positions matching TRBD1. Germline V gene data show CDR1 as SGHAT and CDR2 as FQNNGV. CDR3 length equals 14 residues. Trimming removed 7 bases from V and 7 bases from J; junction bases left unmatched: 12. Here the CDR3 reads CASNPRAGGFEAFF. CDR3 DNA sequence: TGTGCCAGCAACCCCCGGGCAGGGGGTTTTGAAGCTTTCTTT. The full variable domain, in which reference TRBV11-2 and TRBJ1-1 provide the parts outside the CDR3, is EAGVAQSPRYKIIEKRQSVAFWCNPISGHATLYWYQQILGQGPKLLIQFQNNGVVDDSQLPKDRFSAERLKGVDSTLKIQPAKLEDSAVYLCASNPRAGGFEAFFGQGTRLTVV.

There are many counts of this clonotype. The gene calls are TRBV6-5 and TRBJ2-7, with 9 bases matching TRBD1. Germline lookup yields CDR1 MNHEY and CDR2 SVGAGI. The CDR3 extends over 14 amino acids. V lost 7 bases to trimming and J lost 5 bases; unmatched junction nucleotides: 9. CDR3 amino acids: CASITGTGSHEQYF. DNA for the CDR3: TGTGCCAGCATAACCGGGACAGGGTCCCACGAGCAGTACTTC.

This clonotype was observed a few times. This chain joins TRBV6-2 or TRBV6-3 and TRBJ1-2, with D maybe TRBD1 (5 bases). V was pared by 9 bases and J by 6 bases, with 14 bases between. The CDR3 contains 12 residues. CDR1 is MNHEY, CDR2 SVGEGT, per germline. The CDR3 DNA is TGTGCCAGGGCCCCACAGGAAAATGGCTACACCTTC. Its translation: CARAPQENGYTF.

Many counts were recorded for this clonotype. The chain uses TRBV20-1 and TRBJ2-7; perhaps D is TRBD1 or TRBD2 (5 bases each). Looked up from germline, CDR1 is DFQATT and CDR2 is SNEGSKA (reference sequence). Trimming shortened V by 0 bases and J by 4 bases, and 19 bases separated the two germline ends. The CDR3 covers 16 residues. CDR3 DNA sequence: TGCAGTGCTAGAGAATGGGGGAGTCTCGACCCATACGAGCAGTACTTC. The encoded protein is CSAREWGSLDPYEQYF.

The J gene is TRBJ2-5, the V gene TRBV20-1; 9 bases are a match to TRBD1. In germline, CDR1 is DFQATT, CDR2 SNEGSKA (reference sequence). Losses at the gene ends were 6 bases for V and 4 bases for J; bases not matched to a gene: 9. This CDR3 comprises 14 residues. CDR3 sequence (DNA): TGCAGTGCCCGATCCGGGACAGGGTTAGAGACCCAGTACTTC. Amino acids: CSARSGTGLETQYF.

In its sample, this clonotype was seen many times. V and J are TRBV15 and TRBJ1-3, with a weak D call TRBD1 (5 bases). The ends were cut back, 6 bases at V and 0 bases at J, with 12 bases in the middle. The CDR3 spans 15 residues. Germline lookup yields CDR1 LNHNV and CDR2 YYDKDF (reference sequence). CDR3 residues: CATRGTRLSGNTIYF. The CDR3 DNA follows: TGTGCCACCAGAGGGACTCGTCTCTCTGGAAACACCATATATTTT.

V usage is TRBV7-9 and J usage is TRBJ2-7; unclear D gene. CDR1 is SEHNR and CDR2 is FQNEAQ in the germline V gene (reference sequence). The CDR3 covers 15 residues. Trimming took 4 bases from V and 2 from J, leaving 15 bases between them. The CDR3 region has the DNA TGTGCCAGCAGCTCATATTCCGGGTTGCCCTACGAGCAGTACTTC. Protein: CASSSYSGLPYEQYF.

The gene calls are TRBV20-1 and TRBJ2-3; D gene uncertain. Per the germline V gene, CDR1 is DFQATT and CDR2 is SNEGSKA (reference sequence). The CDR3 has 15 residues. V lost 0 bases, J lost 4 bases, and 14 bases lay in between. CDR3 nucleotides: TGCAGTGCTAGAGAGGCTAGTCAATTCCCAGATACGCAGTATTTT. It specifies CSAREASQFPDTQYF.